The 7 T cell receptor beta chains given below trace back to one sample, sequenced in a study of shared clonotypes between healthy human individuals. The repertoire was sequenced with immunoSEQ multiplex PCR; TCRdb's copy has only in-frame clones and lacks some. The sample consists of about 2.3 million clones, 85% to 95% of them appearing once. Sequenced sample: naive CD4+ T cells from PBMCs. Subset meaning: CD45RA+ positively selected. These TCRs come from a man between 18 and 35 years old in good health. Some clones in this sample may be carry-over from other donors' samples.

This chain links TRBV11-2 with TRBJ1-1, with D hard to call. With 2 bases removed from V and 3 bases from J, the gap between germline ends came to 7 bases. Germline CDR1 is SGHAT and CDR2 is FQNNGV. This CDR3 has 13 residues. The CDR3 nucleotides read TGTGCCAGCAGCTTATTCAAAGACACTGAAGCTTTCTTT. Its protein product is CASSLFKDTEAFF.

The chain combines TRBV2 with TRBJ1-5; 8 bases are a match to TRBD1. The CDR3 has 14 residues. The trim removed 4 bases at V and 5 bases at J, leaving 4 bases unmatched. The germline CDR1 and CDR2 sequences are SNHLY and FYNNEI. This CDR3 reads CASSVQGADQPQHF. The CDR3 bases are TGTGCCAGCAGTGTCCAGGGGGCCGATCAGCCCCAGCATTTT.

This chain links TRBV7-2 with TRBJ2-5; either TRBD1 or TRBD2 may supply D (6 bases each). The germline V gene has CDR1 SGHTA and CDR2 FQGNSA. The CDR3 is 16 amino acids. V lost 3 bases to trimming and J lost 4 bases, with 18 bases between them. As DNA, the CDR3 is TGTGCCAGCAGCTTCCGGGGGCTATGGGTCGGAGAGACCCAGTACTTC. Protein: CASSFRGLWVGETQYF.

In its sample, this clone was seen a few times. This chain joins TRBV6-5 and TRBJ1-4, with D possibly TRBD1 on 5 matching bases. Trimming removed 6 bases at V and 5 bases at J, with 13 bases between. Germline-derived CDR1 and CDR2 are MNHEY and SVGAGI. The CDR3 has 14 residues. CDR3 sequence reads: CASSPTWGNEKLFF. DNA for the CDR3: TGTGCCAGCAGCCCCACATGGGGGAATGAAAAACTGTTTTTT.

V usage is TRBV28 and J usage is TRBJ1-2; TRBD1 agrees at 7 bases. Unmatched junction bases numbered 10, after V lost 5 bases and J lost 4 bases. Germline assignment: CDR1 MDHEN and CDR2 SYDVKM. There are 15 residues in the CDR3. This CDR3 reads CASSTPSQGSYGYTF. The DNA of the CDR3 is TGTGCCAGCAGTACCCCATCACAGGGGAGCTATGGCTACACCTTC.

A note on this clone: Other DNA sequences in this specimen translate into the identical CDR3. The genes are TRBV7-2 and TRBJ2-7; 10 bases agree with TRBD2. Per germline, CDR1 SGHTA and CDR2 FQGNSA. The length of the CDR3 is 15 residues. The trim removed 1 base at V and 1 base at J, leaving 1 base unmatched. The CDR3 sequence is CASSLGTSGSYEQYF. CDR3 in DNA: TGTGCCAGCAGCTTAGGGACTAGCGGATCCTACGAGCAGTACTTC. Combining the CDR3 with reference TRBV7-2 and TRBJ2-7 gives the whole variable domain GAGVSQSPSNKVTEKGKDVELRCDPISGHTALYWYRQSLGQGLEFLIYFQGNSAPDKSGLPSDRFSAERTGGSVSTLTIQRTQQEDSAVYLCASSLGTSGSYEQYFGPGTRLTVT.

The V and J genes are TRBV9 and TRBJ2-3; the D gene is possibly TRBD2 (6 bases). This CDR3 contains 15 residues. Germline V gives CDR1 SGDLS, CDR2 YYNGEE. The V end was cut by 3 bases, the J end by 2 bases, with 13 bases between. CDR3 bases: TGTGCCAGCAGCGGGGTGGAGGGGTTCACAGATACGCAGTATTTT. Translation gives CASSGVEGFTDTQYF.